This TCR beta chain was recorded in a study of blood T cell repertoires in COVID-19. Overall study: Acute and convalescent COVID-19 specimens originated in the United States, Italy and Spain.

As processed by the authors: Amplification of reference gene primers was used by the study to estimate nucleated cell counts. Method: immunoSEQ multiplex PCR; TCRdb's copy keeps in-frame clones and lacks some. The DNA gave D and trimming, while V, J and clone size come from that table. Of around 68,000 clones in the sample, roughly 89% are singletons; the top ten hold more than 5.5%. The material sequenced was peripheral blood. The TCR comes from a woman between 50 and 59 years old with acute or convalescent COVID-19.

The DNA of the CDR3 is TGCGCCAGCAGCTGGCGGGGGGAAGGAGATACGCAGTATTTT. It yields the protein CASSWRGEGDTQYF. The V call is TRBV5-1, the J call TRBJ2-3; 8 bases map to TRBD2. The V gene end was trimmed by 3 bases and the J gene end by 5 bases; junction bases not matched to a gene: 5. The CDR3 consists of 14 residues. Germline V CDR1 and CDR2: SGHRS, YFSETQ.